Listed below are T cell receptor beta chains from one sample, sequenced in a study of T-cell memory formation after mild COVID-19. In TCRdb, the 5' RACE reads were re-called with MiXCR into one record per CDR3 protein. The top ten hold roughly 1.9% of the sample, which has 120,000 to 150,000 distinct CDR3 sequences, 6% seen once. Sequencing was carried out using PBMCs or a T cell subset sorted from them (not recorded which). The source of these receptors is an adult woman who had mild COVID-19 (a few samples of this study predate the infection). Cell type and time point are not known. Each CDR3 is given without its conserved first and last residue. D genes are given only for firm matches.

d_call j_call v_call cdr3_aa
NA TRBJ1-2 TRBV4-2 ASSQGDRQAGYT
NA TRBJ2-7 TRBV20-1 SAMAFARQY
TRBD1 TRBJ1-5 TRBV4-1 ASSQVMTGNQPQH
NA TRBJ2-3 TRBV5-1 ASSLNRVGTDTQY
TRBD1 TRBJ1-5 TRBV12-3/TRBV12-4 ASSTGVGNQPQH
NA TRBJ1-1 TRBV19 ASSPRPEAF
TRBD1 TRBJ2-2 TRBV9 ASSSGQAANTGELF
NA TRBJ2-2 TRBV11-3 ASSLGALASGELF
TRBD1 TRBJ2-7 TRBV14 ASSETGGFTH
NA TRBJ2-5 TRBV12-3/TRBV12-4 ASSLGRRRSIETQY
NA TRBJ2-1 TRBV20-1 SASRGSSYNEQF
NA TRBJ1-3 TRBV6-6 ASSPPPRKVGNTIY
NA TRBJ2-3 TRBV5-1 ASSLAGGAGRTDTQY
NA TRBJ2-1 TRBV4-2 ASSQDLGREQF
NA TRBJ1-3 TRBV12-3/TRBV12-4 ASSSHTIY
NA TRBJ1-1 TRBV12-3/TRBV12-4 ASRSRTAVMQAF
NA TRBJ1-2 TRBV20-1 SAIKTGGYT
TRBD2 TRBJ2-7 TRBV20-1 SVREGYEQY
NA TRBJ1-3 TRBV18 ASSPGISGNTIY
NA TRBJ2-2 TRBV20-1 SATGGPNTGELF
TRBD1 TRBJ2-7 TRBV6-1 ASSTNTGQGRYEQY
TRBD1 TRBJ1-6 TRBV4-1 ASSQDRQGIGTPLH
TRBD2 TRBJ2-5 TRBV3-1 ASSVSGGQETQY
TRBD1 TRBJ1-2 TRBV30 AGTGGRYGYT
NA TRBJ1-1 TRBV6-5 ASSYTSTGSTEAF
NA TRBJ2-1 TRBV5-1 ASSLDQGLDKF
NA TRBJ1-2 TRBV12-3/TRBV12-4 ASSLYRENGYT
NA TRBJ1-1 TRBV15 ATSSYLNTEAF
NA TRBJ2-7 TRBV30 AWSRKGQRQSYEQY
NA TRBJ1-2 TRBV6-5 ASSSTPIEIYGYT
TRBD2 TRBJ2-1 TRBV4-1 ASSQGTSPLLAGGPEQF
NA TRBJ1-2 TRBV12-3/TRBV12-4 ASSLGGWGGYT
NA TRBJ1-5 TRBV9 ASSVGAGVNSNQPQH
TRBD1 TRBJ1-3 TRBV6-2/TRBV6-3 ASSTGRQGFSGNTIY
TRBD1 TRBJ1-2 TRBV11-2 ASSSLNRGDYT
NA TRBJ1-1 TRBV12-3/TRBV12-4 ASSLIGRDIIHRQRGDTEAF